The 15 T cell receptor beta chains listed next were all sequenced from one sample in a study of blood T cell repertoires in COVID-19. This table comes from immunoSEQ multiplex PCR, and its TCRdb copy is limited to in-frame clones, with some not included. Altogether roughly 230,000 clones are present, 65% to 85% being singletons, with the ten largest covering approximately 4.8%. Material for sequencing was peripheral blood. These receptor sequences come from a man between 50 and 59 years old with active or convalescent COVID-19.

V gene TRBV14 combines with J gene TRBJ2-7; 9 bases align to TRBD1. The V and J ends lost 4 bases and 1 base, in that order; junction bases with no gene match: 8. The CDR3 is made up of 16 amino acids. The germline gives CDR1 SGHDN, CDR2 FVKESK. The CDR3 DNA reads as TGTGCCAGCAGCCTACGGACAGGGGCTATTTCCTACGAGCAGTACTTC. This gives the protein CASSLRTGAISYEQYF.

The chain carries TRBV3-1 (or the pseudogene TRBV3-2) and TRBJ2-2; D unclear. V was trimmed by 2 bases and J by 2 bases, leaving 9 bases between them. CDR1 is LGHDT, CDR2 YNNKEL, per germline (reference sequence). The length of the CDR3 is 15 residues. The CDR3 DNA reads TGTGCCAGCAGCCAACCCTGGCCAAACACCGGGGAGCTGTTTTTT. It codes for CASSQPWPNTGELFF.

This sequence joins TRBV2 and TRBJ2-5; the match to TRBD1 covers 9 bases. From germline, CDR1 is SNHLY and CDR2 FYNNEI. This CDR3 is 14 amino acids long. Germline trimming cut 5 bases from V and 4 bases from J; bases unmatched to any gene: 5. The CDR3 here is CASSLDRGGETQYF. The CDR3 nucleotides are TGTGCCAGCAGTCTGGACAGGGGTGGAGAGACCCAGTACTTC.

This chain links TRBV5-1 with TRBJ1-4, with D uncertain. The CDR3 spans 14 residues. The ends were cut back, 2 bases at V and 8 bases at J, with 13 bases in the middle. The germline CDR1 and CDR2 sequences are SGHRS and YFSETQ. The CDR3 loop reads CASSFERAGEKLFF. The CDR3 nucleotides read TGCGCCAGCAGCTTTGAACGCGCCGGGGAAAAACTGTTTTTT.

The chain employs TRBV9 and TRBJ2-1; 7 bases agree with TRBD2. V lost 4 bases, J lost 10 bases, and 11 bases stayed unmatched. The CDR3 covers 14 residues. Germline V gene lookup returns CDR1 SGDLS and CDR2 YYNGEE. The CDR3 DNA is TGTGCCAGCAGCCCCCGGGGCGGGGGAGGAGAGCAGTTCTTC. Protein: CASSPRGGGGEQFF.

This clone was detected a few times. The J gene is TRBJ2-7, the V gene TRBV20-1; D is undetermined. The CDR3 is 10 residues long. The V gene lost 5 bases and the J gene lost 2 bases, with 4 bases spanning the gap. CDR1 and CDR2 (germline): DFQATT, SNEGSKA (reference sequence). CDR3 nucleotides: TGCAGTGCTGGCCCCTACGAGCAGTACTTC. This sequence encodes CSAGPYEQYF.

The chain employs TRBV5-1 and TRBJ2-2; 11 nucleotides line up with TRBD2. The junction had 2 bases not matched to a gene; V was cut back by 3 bases and J by 1 base. CDR3 size: 16 residues. The germline CDR1 and CDR2 sequences are SGHRS and YFSETQ. CDR3 protein: CASSYTSGGNTGELFF. DNA of the CDR3: TGCGCCAGCAGCTATACTAGCGGGGGGAACACCGGGGAGCTGTTTTTT.

This clone was seen just once. The chain employs TRBV7-2 and TRBJ1-4, with D perhaps matching TRBD1 (6 bases). The CDR3 sequence is 16 residues long. The V end lost 5 bases, the J end lost 3 bases, and 16 bases lay between the germline ends. The germline gives CDR1 SGHTA, CDR2 FQGNSA. CDR3 amino acids: CASSPSWDTPNEKLFF. In nucleotides, the CDR3 is TGTGCCAGCAGCCCCAGTTGGGACACCCCTAATGAAAAACTGTTTTTT.

The chain uses TRBV11-2 and TRBJ2-3, with D maybe TRBD2 (6 bases). Trimming removed 5 bases at V and 3 bases at J, with 15 bases between. CDR1 SGHAT and CDR2 FQNNGV come from the germline V gene. CDR3 length equals 15 residues. CDR3 sequence reads: CASSPGWGDTDTQYF. The CDR3 DNA follows: TGTGCCAGCAGCCCTGGGTGGGGGGATACAGATACGCAGTATTTT.

This chain links TRBV9 with TRBJ2-3; the D is unclear. V was shortened by 0 bases and J by 0 bases, with 11 bases between the two germline ends. The CDR3 runs to 16 residues. Germline V lookup: CDR1 SGDLS, CDR2 YYNGEE. The CDR3 DNA follows: TGTGCCAGCAGCGTAGGAGGCGTGTCTAGCACAGATACGCAGTATTTT. Its translation: CASSVGGVSSTDTQYF. Full variable domain (rest looked up from reference TRBV9 and TRBJ2-3): DSGVTQTPKHLITATGQRVTLRCSPRSGDLSVYWYQQSLDQGLQFLIQYYNGEERAKGNILERFSAQQFPDLHSELNLSSLELGDSALYFCASSVGGVSSTDTQYFGPGTRLTVL.

This clone has a handful of counts. This chain joins TRBV7-3 and TRBJ2-1; 13 positions match TRBD2. CDR1 is SGHTA, CDR2 FQGTGA, per germline. V shed 5 bases, J shed 8 bases, and the junction held 6 bases outside the gene matches. The CDR3 has 15 amino acids. The CDR3 reads CASSTSGGARDEQFF. In DNA, the CDR3 is TGTGCCAGCAGCACTAGCGGGGGGGCCAGGGATGAGCAGTTCTTC.

The chain combines TRBV19 with TRBJ2-5; 7 bases are a match to TRBD1. The V segment lost 5 bases and the J segment 4 bases; nucleotides outside the gene matches: 4. From germline, CDR1 is LNHDA and CDR2 SQIVND (reference sequence). The CDR3 spans 13 residues. The CDR3 sequence is CASSDRVVETQYF. In DNA form, the CDR3 reads TGTGCCAGTAGTGACAGGGTAGTAGAGACCCAGTACTTC.

This clone was seen just once. This chain connects TRBV29-1 to TRBJ2-1; D uncertain. The CDR3 length is 12 residues. Trimming stripped 5 bases from V and 6 bases from J, with 11 bases between. CDR1 and CDR2 (germline): SQVTM, ANQGSEA. CDR3 nucleotides: TGCAGCGTTTCCCAGACATCCAATGAGCAGTTCTTC. Translated: CSVSQTSNEQFF.

This chain's CDR3 is CASSQDSPSGGAPDTQYF. In DNA, the CDR3 is TGCGCCAGCAGCCAAGACTCCCCTAGCGGGGGGGCCCCAGATACGCAGTATTTT. The V and J genes are TRBV4-3 and TRBJ2-3; 12 bases line up with TRBD2. CDR1 LGHNA and CDR2 YSLEER come from the germline V gene. V dropped 0 bases and J dropped 4; count of bases not matched to a gene: 8. This CDR3 is 18 amino acids long.

This clone was seen a few times. This rearrangement joins TRBV9 to TRBJ2-2; 7 bases agree with TRBD1. The V segment lost 4 bases and the J segment 3 bases; nucleotides outside the gene matches: 3. The CDR3 extends over 14 amino acids. Germline CDR1 reads SGDLS; CDR2 reads YYNGEE. The CDR3 DNA reads as TGTGCCAGCAGCCGACAGGGTGACACCGGGGAGCTGTTTTTT. Protein sequence: CASSRQGDTGELFF.